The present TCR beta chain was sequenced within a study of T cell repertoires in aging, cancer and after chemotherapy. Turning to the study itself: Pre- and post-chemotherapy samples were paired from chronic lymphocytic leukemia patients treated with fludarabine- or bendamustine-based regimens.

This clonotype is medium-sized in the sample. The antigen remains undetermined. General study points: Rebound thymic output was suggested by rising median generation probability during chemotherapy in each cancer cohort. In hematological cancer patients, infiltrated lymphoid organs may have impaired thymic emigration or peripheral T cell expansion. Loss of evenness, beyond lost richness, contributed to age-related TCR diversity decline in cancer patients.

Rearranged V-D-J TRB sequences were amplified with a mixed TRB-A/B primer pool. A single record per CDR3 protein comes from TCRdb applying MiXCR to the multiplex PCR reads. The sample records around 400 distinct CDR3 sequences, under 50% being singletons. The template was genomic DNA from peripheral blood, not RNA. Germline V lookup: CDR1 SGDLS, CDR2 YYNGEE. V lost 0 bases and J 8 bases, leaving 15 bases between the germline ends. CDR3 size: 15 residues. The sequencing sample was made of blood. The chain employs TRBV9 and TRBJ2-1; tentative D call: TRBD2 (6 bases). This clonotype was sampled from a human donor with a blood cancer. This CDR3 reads CASSVEAGPGDEQFF. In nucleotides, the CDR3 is TGTGCCAGCAGCGTAGAAGCGGGCCCGGGGGATGAGCAGTTCTTC.